The 18 T cell receptor beta chains presented below share a single source sample, sequenced in a study of CD8+ T cells in alopecia areata. Sequencing templates came from extracted RNA that was reverse transcribed into cDNA. Libraries were prepared by immunoSEQ multiplex PCR; TCRdb keeps only in-frame clonotypes and omits some of them. The sample comprises around 170,000 clones, approximately 51% of which are singletons, and about a tenth rests with the top ten. Treatment denoted: oral pan-JAK inhibitor, 5-10 mg twice daily. The sample in question was CD8+ T cells sorted from blood, obtained at week 52, from a patient treated with tofacitinib. These TCRs come from a human donor with alopecia areata.

This chain connects TRBV6-5 to TRBJ2-6, with D possibly TRBD2 on 6 matching bases. Trimming took 7 bases from V and 2 from J, leaving 12 bases between them. CDR3 length: 15 residues. The germline CDR1 and CDR2 sequences are MNHEY and SVGAGI. The CDR3 reads CASTHGSAGANVLTF. The DNA for the CDR3 is TGTGCCAGCACCCACGGGAGCGCTGGGGCCAACGTCCTGACTTTC.

This clone was seen more than once but under ten times. The V call is TRBV9, the J call TRBJ2-1; 12 bases align to TRBD2. The germline V gene has CDR1 SGDLS and CDR2 YYNGEE. This CDR3 spans 15 amino acids. Trimming at V came to 3 bases and at J to 4 bases, leaving 2 bases not matched to a gene. In nucleotides, the CDR3 is TGTGCCAGCAGCGCCGGACTAGCGGGATACAATGAGCAGTTCTTC. It yields the protein CASSAGLAGYNEQFF.

For this clone: A junction boundary mismatches the germline segment, possibly from a read error. The chain combines TRBV5-1 with TRBJ1-2; D possibly corresponds to TRBD1 (5 bases). The CDR3 has 15 amino acids. Germline CDR1 and CDR2: SGHRS and YFSETQ. In nucleotides, the CDR3 is TGCGCCAGCAGCTTAGGGGTTGGGACTAAATATGGCTACACCTTC. Residues: CASSLGVGTKYGYTF.

This rearrangement joins TRBV12-5 to TRBJ2-2; D uncertain. The CDR3 is 15 amino acids. The V end lost 4 bases, the J end lost 0 bases, and 9 bases lay between the germline ends. CDR1 is LGHNT and CDR2 is FRNRAP in the germline V gene. The DNA of the CDR3 is TGTGCTAGTGGTTATAGCAGGTCGAACACCGGGGAGCTGTTTTTT. Its protein product is CASGYSRSNTGELFF.

The genes are TRBV6-5 and TRBJ2-7; D is unclear. CDR3 length equals 16 residues. Deletions cut 0 bases from V and 5 bases from J, with 17 bases between. The germline gives CDR1 MNHEY, CDR2 SVGAGI. CDR3 DNA sequence: TGTGCCAGCAGTTACTCGGACGGAGCATCTGGGCACGAGCAGTACTTC. Amino acid sequence: CASSYSDGASGHEQYF.

This clone has only a few counts. The chain combines TRBV29-1 with TRBJ1-2; no firm D call. Germline values: CDR1 SQVTM, CDR2 ANQGSEA. Trimming pared 7 bases from V and 2 bases from J, leaving 14 bases between. The CDR3 is made up of 13 amino acids. The CDR3 is CSASPSENYGYTF. The DNA of the CDR3 is TGCAGCGCCTCGCCGAGCGAAAACTATGGCTACACCTTC.

This chain uses TRBV6-5 with TRBJ2-4; tentatively, D is TRBD1 (5 bases). The germline V and J ends were trimmed by 2 bases and 8 bases, with 13 bases remaining between them. CDR1 and CDR2 from the germline V gene are MNHEY and SVGAGI. This CDR3 is 14 amino acids long. The CDR3, as DNA: TGTGCCAGCAGTTACCAGACAGAAGGATACATTCAGTACTTC. This translates into CASSYQTEGYIQYF.

This CDR3 is CASSLVGVGGVGDTQYF. As DNA, the CDR3 is TGCGCCAGCAGCTTGGTTGGGGTAGGAGGTGTTGGAGATACGCAGTATTTT. This chain connects TRBV5-1 to TRBJ2-3; TRBD2 might be the D (5 bases). The CDR3 consists of 17 residues. V shed 0 bases and J shed 5 bases, with 19 bases lying between them. From germline, CDR1 is SGHRS and CDR2 YFSETQ. Together with reference TRBV5-1 and TRBJ2-3, the CDR3 gives the full variable domain: KAGVTQTPRYLIKTRGQQVTLSCSPISGHRSVSWYQQTPGQGLQFLFEYFSETQRNKGNFPGRFSGRQFSNSRSEMNVSTLELGDSALYLCASSLVGVGGVGDTQYFGPGTRLTVL.

The chain carries TRBV29-1 and TRBJ1-2; D possibly corresponds to TRBD1 (5 bases). Germline values: CDR1 SQVTM, CDR2 ANQGSEA. The length of the CDR3 is 12 residues. V lost 5 bases and J 8 bases, leaving 15 bases between the germline ends. The CDR3 DNA sequence: TGCAGCGTTTCTTCCTTGGGGGAAGGCTACACCTTC. This gives the protein CSVSSLGEGYTF. Looking up the rest from reference TRBV29-1 and TRBJ1-2 gives the full variable domain: SAVISQKPSRDICQRGTSLTIQCQVDSQVTMMFWYRQQPGQSLTLIATANQGSEATYESGFVIDKFPISRPNLTFSTLTVSNMSPEDSSIYLCSVSSLGEGYTFGSGTRLTVV.

The rearrangement links TRBV4-1 to TRBJ2-7, with a possible D match to TRBD1 (6 bases). V was clipped by 1 base and J by 0 bases, with 19 bases between them. CDR3 length: 18 residues. CDR1 is MGHRA, CDR2 YSYEKL, per germline. In nucleotides, the CDR3 is TGCGCCAGCAGCCAAGCGACCGGGACACCGGGGAACTCCTACGAGCAGTACTTC. Protein: CASSQATGTPGNSYEQYF.

This clone appeared a few times. The CDR3 DNA is TGTGCCTGGACAGATAACTATGGCTACACCTTC. Amino acid sequence: CAWTDNYGYTF. The rearrangement uses TRBV30 and TRBJ1-2, with D unresolved. The V end lost 4 bases, the J end lost 1 base, and 4 bases lay between the germline ends. The CDR3 spans 11 residues. Germline CDR1 reads GTSNPN; CDR2 reads SVGIG (reference sequence).

In its sample, this clone was seen many times. This chain joins TRBV2 and TRBJ2-7; TRBD1 is a possible D gene (6 bases). Trimming took 7 bases from V and 0 from J, leaving 13 bases between them. CDR3 length: 14 amino acids. CDR1 SNHLY and CDR2 FYNNEI come from the germline V gene. The CDR3 region is CASKGVTDSYEQYF. The CDR3 nucleotides are TGTGCCAGCAAGGGGGTGACAGACTCCTACGAGCAGTACTTC.

The chain joins TRBV29-1 to TRBJ2-7; D possibly uses TRBD1 or TRBD2 (6 bases each). V was trimmed by 6 bases and J by 1 base, leaving 16 bases between them. The CDR3 sequence is 14 residues long. Germline lookup yields CDR1 SQVTM and CDR2 ANQGSEA. CDR3 DNA: TGCAGCGTAGATAGGGGGGAAGGGTCCTACGAGCAGTACTTC. Its translation is CSVDRGEGSYEQYF.

The chain combines TRBV23-1 with TRBJ2-7; 10 positions match TRBD1. TRBV23-1 has ORF status, its function being uncertain. V lost 3 bases and J lost 2; bases outside the gene matches: 7. The length of the CDR3 is 16 residues. This CDR3 is CASSHLGTGAPYEQYF. DNA of the CDR3: TGCGCCAGCAGTCACCTTGGGACAGGGGCCCCCTACGAGCAGTACTTC.

The table lists this clone with a few counts. The chain carries TRBV7-2 and TRBJ2-7; D gene unclear. The CDR3 consists of 11 residues. Trimming took 5 bases from V and 5 from J, leaving 7 bases between them. The germline gives CDR1 SGHTA, CDR2 FQGNSA. CDR3 region: CASSSLNEQYF. The CDR3 region has the DNA TGTGCCAGCAGCAGCTTGAACGAGCAGTACTTC.

This clone was seen a handful of times. The V gene is TRBV25-1, the J gene TRBJ2-5; 8 bases line up with TRBD1. The germline CDR1 and CDR2 sequences are MGHDK and SYGVNS. CDR3 length equals 15 residues. The J segment lost 5 bases and the V segment lost 1 base, leaving 6 bases of the junction unmatched. As DNA, the CDR3 is TGTGCCAGCAGTGAATCTTGGACAGGGAGGGAGACCCAGTACTTC. This codes for CASSESWTGRETQYF.

This clone was seen once. The V call is TRBV5-6, the J call TRBJ2-7; D is uncertain. V shed 5 bases and J shed 5 bases, with 8 bases lying between them. CDR3 size: 11 residues. Germline loops: CDR1 SGHDT, CDR2 YYEEEE. CDR3 loop: CASSFWDEQYF. CDR3 DNA: TGTGCCAGCAGTTTCTGGGACGAGCAGTACTTC.

This rearrangement joins TRBV7-9 to TRBJ1-2; no clear D gene. Germline CDR1 is SEHNR and CDR2 is FQNEAQ (reference sequence). The CDR3 runs 15 residues. V was pared by 1 base and J by 0 bases, with 9 bases between. Here the CDR3 reads CASSLEGFPNYGYTF. The CDR3 DNA sequence: TGTGCCAGCAGCTTAGAAGGTTTTCCTAACTATGGCTACACCTTC.